This T cell receptor beta chain is from a study of T cell responses to AZD1222 COVID-19 vaccine. Germline CDR1 SGHVS, CDR2 FQNEAQ. This CDR3 has 13 residues. The V and J ends lost 5 bases and 8 bases respectively, with 12 bases between them. Notes on the study in general: Repertoire sampling was restricted to post-peak T cell response timepoints.

The repertoire was sequenced with immunoSEQ multiplex PCR; TCRdb's copy has only in-frame clones and lacks some. The sample records about 70,000 clones, 85% being singletons. This clone was seen only once. Its cognate antigen is unknown. This receptor was obtained from an adult in good health. The gene calls are TRBV7-8 and TRBJ1-4, with D possibly being TRBD1 (6 bases). Here the sequenced sample was peripheral blood, taken on day 0 of AZD1222 vaccination. DNA of the CDR3: TGTGCCAGCAGCGGAGGGGGAACGGAAAAACTGTTTTTT. Protein sequence: CASSGGGTEKLFF.